These 20 T cell receptor beta chains originate from one sample sequenced in a study of circulating CD8 cells and anti-PD-1 response in melanoma. Each library started from 15 ng of total RNA using the QIAseq Immune Repertoire TCR panel. MiXCR was run by TCRdb on the reads, yielding one entry per CDR3 protein. This table has 150 to 200 distinct CDR3 sequences, 4.5% to 6.5% appearing once. Four subsets defined by PD-1 and/or TIGIT were sorted from live CD3+CD8+TCRalphabeta+ cells. Here the sequenced sample was CD8+ T cells from PBMCs, taken at baseline or after one month of anti-PD-1 therapy (not recorded which). The receptors here all came from a human donor with melanoma.

By its share, this clonotype is medium-sized. V gene TRBV6-2 or TRBV6-3 combines with J gene TRBJ1-2, with TRBD1 matching over 7 bases. The CDR3 has 13 amino acids. The germline V gene encodes CDR1 MNHEY and CDR2 SVGEGT. The J segment lost 5 bases and the V segment lost 0 bases, leaving 0 bases of the junction unmatched. For the CDR3, the DNA is TGTGCCAGCAGTTACTCGACAGGGTATGGCTACACCTTC. Its protein is CASSYSTGYGYTF.

By share, this clonotype counts as medium-sized (0.01 to 0.1%). This chain uses TRBV7-8 with TRBJ2-4; D is unclear. The V and J ends lost 5 bases and 6 bases respectively, with 8 bases between them. Per the germline V gene, CDR1 is SGHVS and CDR2 is FQNEAQ. The CDR3 length is 12 residues. Here the CDR3 reads CASSAERNIQYF. The CDR3 nucleotides are TGTGCCAGCAGCGCAGAGCGAAACATTCAGTACTTC. The full variable domain, with the rest looked up from reference TRBV7-8 and TRBJ2-4, is GAGVSQSPRYKVAKRGQDVALRCDPISGHVSLFWYQQALGQGPEFLTYFQNEAQLDKSGLPSDRFFAERPEGSVSTLKIQRTQQEDSAVYLCASSAERNIQYFGAGTRLSVL.

By its share, this clonotype is medium-sized. The rearrangement uses TRBV10-3 and TRBJ2-1, with D uncertain. Trimming cost V 2 bases and J 6 bases, with 5 bases left between them. This CDR3 region has 12 residues. Germline CDR1 reads ENHRY; CDR2 reads SYGVKD. CDR3 coding DNA: TGTGCCATCAGTGAGGACTCCAATGAGCAGTTCTTC. Amino acids: CAISEDSNEQFF.

A remark on this clonotype: A far larger clone is only one base removed, so a read error is likely. The V and J genes are TRBV7-2 and TRBJ2-3, with 11 bases aligning to TRBD2. The length of the CDR3 is 15 residues. Germline loops: CDR1 SGHTA, CDR2 FQGNSA. The DNA of the CDR3 is TGTGGCAGCAGCTTAACCCCTAGCGGGGGGGATACGCAGTATTTT. Translating it yields CGSSLTPSGGDTQYF.

Relative to its sample, this clonotype is medium-sized. As DNA, the CDR3 is TGTGCCAGCAGCTTAACGTGGGGTACAGGGTCCACTGAAGCTTTCTTT. It codes for CASSLTWGTGSTEAFF. The rearrangement joins TRBV7-3 to TRBJ1-1; tentatively, D is TRBD1 (6 bases). V lost 0 bases and J 4 bases, leaving 15 bases between the germline ends. This CDR3 comprises 16 residues. Germline CDR1 reads SGHTA; CDR2 reads FQGTGA.

This clonotype counts as large. This chain connects TRBV6-2 or TRBV6-3 to TRBJ2-7, with D possibly matching TRBD2 (5 bases). Trimming took off 6 bases at V and 3 bases at J, with 12 bases between the two ends. Germline V gives CDR1 MNHEY, CDR2 SVGEGT. This CDR3 has 13 residues. The CDR3: CASREVVDYEQYF. The CDR3 DNA is TGTGCCAGCAGGGAGGTAGTTGACTACGAGCAGTACTTC.

A few counts support this clonotype. This sequence joins TRBV29-1 and TRBJ2-2, with unresolved D. The CDR3 has 12 amino acids. Germline values: CDR1 SQVTM, CDR2 ANQGSEA. V lost 1 base to trimming and J lost 1 base, with 1 base between them. The CDR3 loop reads CSVEVNTGELFF. In nucleotides, the CDR3 is TGCAGCGTTGAAGTGAACACCGGGGAGCTGTTTTTT.

This clonotype is judged large. This rearrangement joins TRBV19 to TRBJ1-2; no definite D call. Between the trimmed V and J ends, which lost 3 bases and 4 bases, there was a span of 9 bases. CDR3 size: 13 residues. Germline lookup yields CDR1 LNHDA and CDR2 SQIVND (reference sequence). CDR3 coding DNA: TGTGCCAGTAGTATTACCGGGCTCTATGGCTACACCTTC. The encoded protein is CASSITGLYGYTF.

By share, this clonotype counts as large. The chain joins TRBV6-2 or TRBV6-3 to TRBJ1-1; D gene uncertain. Germline assignment: CDR1 MNHEY and CDR2 SVGEGT. V was trimmed by 6 bases and J by 1 base, leaving 3 bases between them. This CDR3 spans 11 amino acids. CDR3 loop: CASRANTEAFF. CDR3 nucleotides: TGTGCCAGCAGGGCGAACACTGAAGCTTTCTTT.

This clonotype was detected a few times. This chain links TRBV20-1 with TRBJ1-1; D remains unclear. From germline, CDR1 is DFQATT and CDR2 SNEGSKA (reference sequence). Deletions cut 2 bases from V and 0 bases from J, with 7 bases between. The CDR3 is made up of 13 amino acids. The CDR3 DNA reads TGCAGTGCTAGACCCAGGCTGAACACTGAAGCTTTCTTT. This translates into CSARPRLNTEAFF.

The sample holds one count of this clonotype. Compared with germline, one end of the junction differs, possibly owing to a read error. This chain links TRBV7-3 with TRBJ2-3, with D possibly being TRBD2 (6 bases). The CDR3 is made up of 15 amino acids. Germline loops: CDR1 SGHTA, CDR2 FQGTGA. The CDR3 nucleotides are TGTGCTAGCAGCTTAACCCCTAGCGTGGGGGATACGCAGTATTTC. It specifies CASSLTPSVGDTQYF.

In the case of this clonotype: A single base separates this from a much larger clone, so it may be a read error. The chain couples TRBV16 to TRBJ2-7; unclear D gene. The CDR3 runs 11 residues. Germline CDR1 reads KGHSY; CDR2 reads FQNENV. The CDR3 nucleotides read TGTGCCAGCAGCGTCGGATACGAGCAGAACTTC. Amino acid sequence: CASSVGYEQNF. The entire variable domain, with the rest obtained from reference TRBV16 and TRBJ2-7, is as follows: GEEVAQTPKHLVRGEGQKAKLYCAPIKGHSYVFWYQQVLKNEFKFLISFQNENVFDETGMPKERFSAKCLPNSPCSLEIQATKLEDSAVYFCASSVGYEQNFGPGTRLTVT.

About this clonotype itself: This may arise from a read error, as a much more abundant clone is one base away. The conserved closing phenylalanine or tryptophan is absent in this CDR3, likely reflecting a read error. The gene calls are TRBV7-2 and TRBJ1-2; 7 nucleotides match TRBD1. V gave up 5 bases and J gave up 8 bases; unmatched junction bases: 5. Germline V gene lookup returns CDR1 SGHTA and CDR2 FQGNSA. The CDR3 runs 12 residues. The CDR3 region has the DNA TGTGCCAGCAGCCTTACAGGGGTCGGCTACACCTCC. Protein product: CASSLTGVGYTS.

This clonotype has only a few counts. This probably arose from a read error, given a far larger clone one base away. Because it lacks the conserved phenylalanine or tryptophan at the end, this CDR3 is likely a read error. The CDR3 sequence is CASSLDPGGTSTDTQYL. The CDR3 DNA follows: TGTGCCAGCAGCTTAGATCCCGGGGGTACTAGCACAGATACGCAGTATCTT. This chain joins TRBV7-3 and TRBJ2-3; maybe TRBD2 (6 bases). Germline V gene lookup returns CDR1 SGHTA and CDR2 FQGTGA. The CDR3 has 17 residues. The germline V and J ends were trimmed by 2 bases and 0 bases, with 15 bases remaining between them.

This clonotype was counted only a few times. A read error may be the cause here, since a much bigger clone is one base away. The chain is built from TRBV19 and TRBJ1-5; D remains ambiguous. Trimming shortened V by 6 bases and J by 5 bases, and 11 bases separated the two germline ends. The CDR3 runs 13 residues. Germline loops: CDR1 LNHDA, CDR2 SQIVND (reference sequence). The CDR3 DNA is TGTGCCAGTAGAAACAGATTAGATCAGCCCCAGCATTTT. As protein: CASRNRLDQPQHF.

This clonotype is labeled medium-sized. The chain carries TRBV18 and TRBJ2-7, with D possibly being TRBD1 (6 bases). The V end was cut by 1 base, the J end by 4 bases, with 20 bases between. The length of the CDR3 is 17 residues. The germline gives CDR1 KGHSH, CDR2 LQKENI. As DNA, the CDR3 is TGTGCCAGCTCACCACACAGCGCGCCGGACAGAAAATACGAGCAGTACTTC. Translation gives CASSPHSAPDRKYEQYF.

Judged by abundance, this clonotype is large (0.1 to 1%). The V gene is TRBV19, the J gene TRBJ2-3, with TRBD1 matching over 12 bases. Trimming took 1 base from V and 4 from J; bases not matched to a gene: 3. Germline CDR1 is LNHDA and CDR2 is SQIVND (reference sequence). CDR3 length: 16 residues. CDR3 sequence: CASSIGGTGGADTQYF. The CDR3 region has the DNA TGTGCCAGTAGTATAGGTGGGACAGGGGGCGCAGATACGCAGTATTTT.

This clonotype rates as large (0.1 to 1%). The chain has TRBV19 and TRBJ2-7; a weak D match, TRBD1 (6 bases). Germline CDR1 is LNHDA and CDR2 is SQIVND (reference sequence). V gave up 5 bases and J gave up 0 bases, with 11 bases separating them. The length of the CDR3 is 14 residues. In DNA form, the CDR3 reads TGTGCCAGTAGTGCAACAGGGCTCTCCTACGAGCAGTACTTC. Residues: CASSATGLSYEQYF.

This clonotype is judged large. The chain links TRBV25-1 to TRBJ2-7, with D perhaps matching TRBD1 (6 bases). Trimming removed 8 bases from V and 0 bases from J, with 8 bases in between. From germline, CDR1 is MGHDK and CDR2 SYGVNS. The CDR3 runs 12 residues. The chain's CDR3 is CASRDNSYEQYF. In DNA, the CDR3 is TGTGCCAGCCGGGACAACTCCTACGAGCAGTACTTC.

This clonotype is labeled large. The gene calls are TRBV7-2 and TRBJ1-1; D unclear. Germline V lookup: CDR1 SGHTA, CDR2 FQGNSA. V was trimmed by 5 bases and J by 6 bases, leaving 13 bases between them. The CDR3 is 13 amino acids. The DNA of the CDR3 is TGTGCCAGCAGCCCCGGGCCGGGGTCTGAAGCTTTCTTT. It specifies CASSPGPGSEAFF.